Detailed here is one T cell receptor (beta chain). No antigen is known for it. This entry comes from a study of cytomegalovirus exposure and HLA in healthy donors. CDR3 length equals 14 residues. Looked up from germline, CDR1 is ENHRY and CDR2 is SYGVKD. Researchers ran the PCR with 60 Vbeta and 13 Jbeta primers. Clones were read by immunoSEQ multiplex PCR, and TCRdb kept only the in-frame ones, dropping some. The data hold around 93,000 clones, with around 84% observed a single time. Study-wide points: Sequencing had likely introduced a cluster of highly shared sequence variants as an artifact.

Sequenced sample: PBMCs. The sequence was collected from a woman in her 40s in good health and CMV-seronegative. V and J are TRBV10-3 and TRBJ2-5; a weak D match, TRBD1 (5 bases). The J call may be in error: the DNA end matches TRBJ2-7 better. The CDR3 sequence: CAISLGQGWNEQYF. The CDR3 region has the DNA TGTGCCATCAGTTTGGGGCAGGGTTGGAACGAGCAGTACTTC.